A selection of T cell receptor beta chains follows, all from one sample in a study of T cell repertoires in cytomegalovirus infection. Which antigens these TCRs recognize remains unknown. MiXCR, applied by TCRdb to the reads, yields one record per CDR3 protein. The sample records under 150,000 distinct CDR3 sequences, 30% to 35% being singletons. Source: CD8+ T cells from cultured PBMCs, taken from culture after CMV antigen stimulation. These receptors were collected from a human donor in good health (CMV status not recorded). Some clones in this sample may be carry-over from other donors' samples. Both conserved end residues are part of each CDR3. A D gene is named only where the DNA matches it firmly. Rows may omit the clone size; those that give it use once, few, many or a size class.

clone size,V gene,D gene,J gene,CDR3 protein,CDR3 DNA
few,TRBV7-9,-,TRBJ2-3,CASTPDFRTDTQYF,TGTGCCAGCACCCCGGACTTCCGCACAGATACGCAGTATTTT
-,TRBV14,TRBD2,TRBJ2-1,CASSRAGEQFF,TGTGCCAGCAGCCGAGCGGGGGAGCAGTTCTTC
-,TRBV20-1,-,TRBJ1-1,CSVRANEQGNTEAFF,TGCAGTGTCCGAGCAAATGAACAGGGAAACACTGAAGCTTTCTTT
few,TRBV12-3/TRBV12-4,-,TRBJ2-3,CASSLMGALIDTQYF,TGTGCCAGCAGTTTAATGGGGGCCCTGATTGATACGCAGTATTTT
once,TRBV5-1,-,TRBJ2-3,CASSLYTGGQTDTQYF,TGCGCCAGCAGCTTGTACACGGGGGGACAAACAGATACGCAGTATTTT
-,TRBV12-5,TRBD1,TRBJ1-1,CASGLGGTGPQAFF,TGTGCTAGTGGTTTGGGGGGGACAGGACCACAAGCTTTCTTT
many,TRBV2,TRBD1,TRBJ1-2,CASSGSGGLSGYTF,TGTGCCAGCAGTGGTTCAGGGGGTTTGAGCGGCTACACCTTC
-,TRBV10-3,-,TRBJ1-5,CAISDSGRSNQPQHF,TGTGCCATCAGTGATAGTGGGCGGAGCAATCAGCCCCAGCATTTT
few,TRBV24-1,-,TRBJ2-1,CATSDLSDNEQFF,TGTGCCACCAGTGATTTGAGCGACAATGAGCAGTTCTTC
-,TRBV20-1,TRBD1,TRBJ2-7,CSATRSMTPGTVLSYEQYF,TGCAGTGCTACACGTTCCATGACCCCCGGGACAGTTCTATCCTACGAGCAGTACTTC
few,TRBV7-9,TRBD1,TRBJ1-2,CASSPTGQVYGYTF,TGTGCCAGCAGCCCTACAGGACAGGTCTATGGCTACACCTTC
-,TRBV7-2,-,TRBJ1-5,CASSSPGGSYSNQPQHF,TGTGCCAGCAGCTCCCCGGGGGGGTCGTATAGCAATCAGCCCCAGCATTTT
few,TRBV6-6,-,TRBJ2-1,CASGYNEQFF,TGTGCCAGCGGTTACAATGAGCAGTTCTTC
-,TRBV7-9,-,TRBJ2-3,CASSPRLGDTDTQYF,TGTGCCAGCAGCCCCCGGTTGGGGGACACAGATACGCAGTATTTT
many,TRBV12-3/TRBV12-4,-,TRBJ2-7,CASSFDEGPYEQYF,TGTGCCAGCAGTTTCGACGAAGGCCCCTACGAGCAGTACTTC
few,TRBV5-6,TRBD2,TRBJ2-7,CASSPLGLAGDSSYEQYF,TGTGCCAGCAGCCCCCTGGGACTAGCGGGGGACAGCTCCTACGAGCAGTACTTC
-,TRBV6-5,-,TRBJ2-6,CASSYTGQANVLTF,TGTGCCAGCAGTTACACAGGCCAGGCCAACGTCCTGACTTTC
-,TRBV7-9,-,TRBJ2-7,CASSADSSSYEQYF,TGTGCCAGCAGCGCTGACAGCAGCTCCTACGAGCAGTACTTC
-,TRBV12-3/TRBV12-4,-,TRBJ2-7,CASSNPAYEQYF,TGTGCCAGCAGTAACCCCGCCTACGAGCAGTACTTC
few,TRBV7-8,TRBD2,TRBJ2-7,CASSWGTSGVLYEQYF,TGTGCCAGCAGCTGGGGGACTAGCGGGGTGCTCTACGAGCAGTACTTC
-,TRBV7-6,-,TRBJ2-7,CASSAGAGGFDEQYF,TGTGCCAGCAGCGCTGGCGCTGGGGGGTTCGACGAGCAGTACTTC
few,TRBV6-1,TRBD1,TRBJ1-2,CASSSAPGTAYGYTF,TGTGCCAGCAGTTCCGCTCCCGGGACAGCCTATGGCTACACCTTC
-,TRBV27,TRBD1,TRBJ1-5,CASSMGTGGNQPQHF,TGTGCCAGCAGTATGGGGACAGGGGGCAATCAGCCCCAGCATTTT
-,TRBV28,TRBD1,TRBJ1-6,CASGAGQGINSPLHF,TGTGCCAGCGGAGCCGGACAGGGGATAAATTCACCCCTCCACTTT
-,TRBV7-8,TRBD1,TRBJ2-3,CASSLEYAQGADTQYF,TGTGCCAGCAGCTTAGAGTATGCCCAGGGGGCAGATACGCAGTATTTT
many,TRBV7-9,-,TRBJ1-2,CASTSADFYGYTF,TGTGCCAGCACCAGCGCGGACTTCTATGGCTACACCTTC
many,TRBV7-2,TRBD1,TRBJ1-1,CASSFTGGRTEAFF,TGTGCCAGCAGCTTTACAGGGGGACGGACTGAAGCTTTCTTT
few,TRBV7-2,TRBD2,TRBJ2-1,CASSWRLAGGRMENNEQFF,TGTGCCAGCAGTTGGAGACTAGCGGGGGGCCGGATGGAGAACAATGAGCAGTTCTTC
few,TRBV5-5,TRBD1,TRBJ2-2,CASSWGTAITNTGELFF,TGTGCCAGCAGTTGGGGGACAGCGATAACGAACACCGGGGAGCTGTTTTTT
few,TRBV4-1,-,TRBJ1-2,CASSHQGRARSGYTF,TGCGCCAGCAGCCATCAGGGGAGGGCGAGAAGCGGCTACACCTTC
-,TRBV7-8,-,TRBJ1-3,CATRGSNSGNTIYF,TGTGCCACCCGGGGGAGTAATTCTGGAAACACCATATATTTT
many,TRBV7-2,TRBD1,TRBJ2-7,CASSFDRAYSYEQYF,TGTGCCAGCAGCTTCGACAGGGCCTACTCCTACGAGCAGTACTTC
-,TRBV9,-,TRBJ2-1,CASSASGTQYNEQFF,TGTGCCAGCAGCGCCTCCGGGACGCAATACAATGAGCAGTTCTTC
-,TRBV6-5,-,TRBJ1-4,CASSYFGRDNEKLFF,TGTGCCAGCAGTTATTTCGGACGGGATAATGAAAAACTGTTTTTT
-,TRBV14,-,TRBJ1-1,CASSPPGATEAFF,TGTGCCAGCAGCCCCCCCGGGGCCACTGAAGCTTTCTTT
many,TRBV6-1,-,TRBJ1-5,CASSEVRFNQPQHF,TGTGCCAGCAGTGAAGTCAGGTTCAATCAGCCCCAGCATTTT
-,TRBV12-3/TRBV12-4,-,TRBJ2-1,CASSRTGNANEQFF,TGTGCCAGCAGTCGAACAGGGAATGCCAATGAGCAGTTCTTC
-,TRBV7-6,TRBD1,TRBJ2-2,CASSLTGGAVTTGELFF,TGTGCCAGCAGCTTAACAGGGGGCGCCGTTACAACCGGGGAGCTGTTTTTT
-,TRBV28,TRBD1,TRBJ1-2,CASRPNLRQGTYGYTF,TGTGCCAGCAGGCCCAACCTTAGACAGGGAACCTATGGCTACACCTTC
-,TRBV6-5,-,TRBJ1-6,CASSYKGRNSPLHF,TGTGCCAGCAGTTATAAGGGTCGAAATTCACCCCTCCACTTT
-,TRBV27,-,TRBJ1-1,CASCASPGPENTEAFF,TGTGCCAGCTGCGCCTCGCCGGGTCCCGAGAACACTGAAGCTTTCTTT
-,TRBV5-6,-,TRBJ1-3,CASSFGDAGNTIYF,TGTGCCAGCAGCTTCGGGGACGCTGGAAACACCATATATTTT
-,TRBV20-1,-,TRBJ1-1,CSARVSRGGTEAFF,TGCAGTGCTAGAGTATCCAGGGGAGGCACTGAAGCTTTCTTT
few,TRBV7-9,-,TRBJ2-5,CASSLATAGAGETQYF,TGTGCCAGCAGCTTAGCGACAGCGGGCGCTGGGGAGACCCAGTACTTC
-,TRBV5-6,-,TRBJ2-2,CASSLDGWTANTGELFF,TGTGCCAGCAGCCTGGATGGTTGGACAGCTAACACCGGGGAGCTGTTTTTT
few,TRBV27,-,TRBJ1-5,CASSEADSNQPQHF,TGTGCCAGCAGTGAGGCGGATAGCAATCAGCCCCAGCATTTT
few,TRBV6-1,-,TRBJ1-5,CASSDYAGANQPQHF,TGTGCCAGCAGTGACTACGCAGGGGCCAATCAGCCCCAGCATTTT